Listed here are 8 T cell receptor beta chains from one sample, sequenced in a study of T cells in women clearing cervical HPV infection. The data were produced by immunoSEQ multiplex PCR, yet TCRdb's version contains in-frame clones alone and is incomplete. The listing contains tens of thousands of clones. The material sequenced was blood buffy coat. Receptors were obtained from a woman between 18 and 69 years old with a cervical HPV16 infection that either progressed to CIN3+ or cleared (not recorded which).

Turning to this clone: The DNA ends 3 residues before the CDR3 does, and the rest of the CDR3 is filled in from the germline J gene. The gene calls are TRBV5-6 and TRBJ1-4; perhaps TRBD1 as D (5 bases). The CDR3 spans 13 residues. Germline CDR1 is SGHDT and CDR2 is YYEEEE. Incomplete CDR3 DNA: TGTGCCAGCAGCTTGGTGGGGGGTTCACCA. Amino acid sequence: CASSLVGGSP. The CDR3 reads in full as CASSLVGGSPLFF.

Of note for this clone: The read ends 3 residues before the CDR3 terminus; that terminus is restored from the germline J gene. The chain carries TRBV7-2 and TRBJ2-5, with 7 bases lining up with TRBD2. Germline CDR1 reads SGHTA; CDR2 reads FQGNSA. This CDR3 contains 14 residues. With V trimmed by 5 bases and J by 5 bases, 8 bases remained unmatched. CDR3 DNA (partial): TGTGCCAGCAGCCCCTGGGTCGGGGGGGAGACC. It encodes CASSPWVGGET. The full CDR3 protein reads CASSPWVGGETQYF.

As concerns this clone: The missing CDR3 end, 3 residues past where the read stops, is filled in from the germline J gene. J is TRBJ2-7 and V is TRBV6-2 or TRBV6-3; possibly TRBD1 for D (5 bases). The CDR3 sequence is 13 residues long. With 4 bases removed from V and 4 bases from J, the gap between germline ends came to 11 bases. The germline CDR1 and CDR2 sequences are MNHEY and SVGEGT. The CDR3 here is CASSSGPNYEQYF. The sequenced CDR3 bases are TGTGCCAGCAGTTCAGGGCCGAATTACGAG.

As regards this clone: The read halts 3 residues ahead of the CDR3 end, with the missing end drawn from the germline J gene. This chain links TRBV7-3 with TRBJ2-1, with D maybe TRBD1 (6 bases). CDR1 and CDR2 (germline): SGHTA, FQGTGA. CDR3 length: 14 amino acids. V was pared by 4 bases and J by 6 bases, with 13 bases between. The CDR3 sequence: CASSSTDSFNEQFF. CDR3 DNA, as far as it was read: TGTGCCAGCAGCTCGACGGACAGTTTCAATGAG.

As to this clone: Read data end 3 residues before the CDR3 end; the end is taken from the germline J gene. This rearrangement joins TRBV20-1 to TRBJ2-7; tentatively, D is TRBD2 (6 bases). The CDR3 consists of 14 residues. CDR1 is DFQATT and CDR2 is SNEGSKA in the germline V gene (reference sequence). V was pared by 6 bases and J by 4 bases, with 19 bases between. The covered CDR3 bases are TGCAGTGCGTCGGGACTCTCGACAATTTACGAG. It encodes CSASGLSTIYE. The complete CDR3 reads CSASGLSTIYEQYF.

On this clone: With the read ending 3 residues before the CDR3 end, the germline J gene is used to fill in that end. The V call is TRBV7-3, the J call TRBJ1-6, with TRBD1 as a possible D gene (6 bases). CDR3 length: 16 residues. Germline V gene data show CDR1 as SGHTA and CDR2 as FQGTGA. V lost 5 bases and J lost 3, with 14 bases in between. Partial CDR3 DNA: TGTGCCAGCAGCCTACAGGGACCTCGCTATAATTCACCC. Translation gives CASSLQGPRYNSP. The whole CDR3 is CASSLQGPRYNSPLHF.

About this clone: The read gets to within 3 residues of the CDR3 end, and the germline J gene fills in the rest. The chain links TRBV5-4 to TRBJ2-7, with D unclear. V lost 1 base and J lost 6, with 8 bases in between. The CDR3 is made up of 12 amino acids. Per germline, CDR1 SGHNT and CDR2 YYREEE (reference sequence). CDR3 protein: CASSLIAGEQYF. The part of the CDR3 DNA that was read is TGTGCCAGCAGCTTGATTGCAGGCGAG.

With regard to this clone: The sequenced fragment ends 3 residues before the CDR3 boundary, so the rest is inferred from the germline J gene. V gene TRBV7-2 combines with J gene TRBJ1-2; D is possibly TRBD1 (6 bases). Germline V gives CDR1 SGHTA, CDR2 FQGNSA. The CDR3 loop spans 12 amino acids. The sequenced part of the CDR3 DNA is TGTGCCAGCAGCTTAGAGACAGGAACC. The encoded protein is CASSLETGT. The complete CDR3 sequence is CASSLETGTYTF. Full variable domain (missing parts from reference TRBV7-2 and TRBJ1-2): GAGVSQSPSNKVTEKGKDVELRCDPISGHTALYWYRQSLGQGLEFLIYFQGNSAPDKSGLPSDRFSAERTGGSVSTLTIQRTQQEDSAVYLCASSLETGTYTFGSGTRLTVV.